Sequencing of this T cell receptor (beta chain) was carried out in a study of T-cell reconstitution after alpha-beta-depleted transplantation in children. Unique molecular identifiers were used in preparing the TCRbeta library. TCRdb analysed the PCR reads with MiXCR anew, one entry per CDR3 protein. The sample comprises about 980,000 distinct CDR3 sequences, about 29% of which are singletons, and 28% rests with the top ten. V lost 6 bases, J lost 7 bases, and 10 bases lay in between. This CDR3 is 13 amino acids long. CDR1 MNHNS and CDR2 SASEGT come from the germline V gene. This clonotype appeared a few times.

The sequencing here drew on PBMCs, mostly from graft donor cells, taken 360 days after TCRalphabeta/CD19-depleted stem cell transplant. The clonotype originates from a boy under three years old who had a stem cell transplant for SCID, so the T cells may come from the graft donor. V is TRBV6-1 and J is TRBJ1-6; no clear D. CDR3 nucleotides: TGTGCCAGCAGATCTTTCCTGAATTCACCCCTCCACTTT. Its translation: CASRSFLNSPLHF.